One and the same sample provided the 19 T cell receptor beta chains below, sequenced in a study of blood T cell repertoires in COVID-19. Using immunoSEQ multiplex PCR, the repertoire was profiled, and TCRdb retains in-frame clones only, with some absent. The sample yields about 250,000 clones, 88% seen once. Input material: peripheral blood. The origin of the receptors is a woman aged 25 to 39 with acute or convalescent COVID-19.

The rearrangement links TRBV19 to TRBJ1-6; D gene unclear. Germline CDR1 reads LNHDA; CDR2 reads SQIVND (reference sequence). Between the trimmed V and J ends, which lost 5 bases and 10 bases, there was a span of 18 bases. The CDR3 contains 15 residues. The CDR3 sequence is CASSPQTRDGSPLHF. CDR3 coding DNA: TGTGCCAGTAGTCCCCAAACACGGGATGGATCACCCCTCCACTTT.

The gene calls are TRBV15 and TRBJ2-7; D is perhaps TRBD2 (5 bases). Trimming left V 0 bases short and J 0 bases short, with 12 bases between. The germline V gene has CDR1 LNHNV and CDR2 YYDKDF (reference sequence). The CDR3 loop spans 16 amino acids. The CDR3 reads CATSRERTSFSYEQYF. The CDR3 DNA is TGTGCCACCAGCAGAGAAAGGACTTCCTTCTCCTACGAGCAGTACTTC.

The chain has TRBV7-8 and TRBJ1-1; 7 bases match TRBD1. Looked up from germline, CDR1 is SGHVS and CDR2 is FQNEAQ. The CDR3 covers 16 residues. V lost 1 base, J lost 3 bases, and 8 bases stayed unmatched. The CDR3 spells CASSLGLGGMDTEAFF. The CDR3 bases are TGTGCCAGCAGCTTAGGTCTAGGGGGCATGGACACTGAAGCTTTCTTT.

The rearrangement uses TRBV9 and TRBJ2-7; perhaps TRBD1 as D (6 bases). Germline CDR1 is SGDLS and CDR2 is YYNGEE. CDR3 length: 14 residues. The V and J ends lost 0 bases and 2 bases respectively, with 9 bases between them. Here the CDR3 DNA reads TGTGCCAGCAGCGTAGACCCAGGGGCCTACGAGCAGTACTTC. Protein product: CASSVDPGAYEQYF.

V and J are TRBV7-5 and TRBJ1-2. TRBV7-5 corresponds to a pseudogene. This CDR3 spans 17 amino acids. The CDR3: CARSFGAGHPEGYGYTF. CDR3 coding DNA: TGTGCCAGAAGCTTCGGAGCCGGACATCCGGAGGGCTATGGCTACACCTTC.

The CDR3 DNA reads as TGTGCCAGCAGCCTGACAGGGGGCACAGATACGCAGTATTTT. This gives the protein CASSLTGGTDTQYF. This chain connects TRBV4-2 to TRBJ2-3; 8 bases agree with TRBD1. The J segment lost 1 base and the V segment lost 4 bases, leaving 1 base of the junction unmatched. The CDR3 is made up of 14 amino acids. Germline loops: CDR1 LGHNA, CDR2 YNFKEQ.

The chain recombines TRBV19 with TRBJ1-1, with D hard to call. CDR1 LNHDA and CDR2 SQIVND come from the germline V gene (reference sequence). This CDR3 region has 12 residues. The germline V and J ends were trimmed by 7 bases and 4 bases, with 10 bases remaining between them. In DNA form, the CDR3 reads TGTGCCAGTACTGAGGGTGGCACTGAAGCTTTCTTT. Translating gives CASTEGGTEAFF.

V and J are TRBV11-2 and TRBJ2-5; D not certain. CDR1 is SGHAT and CDR2 is FQNNGV in the germline V gene. The CDR3 is 12 residues long. Trimming removed 4 bases from V and 4 bases from J, with 7 bases in between. This CDR3 reads CASSSPRETQYF. For the CDR3, the DNA is TGTGCCAGCAGCTCCCCCCGAGAGACCCAGTACTTC.

CDR3 DNA: TGTGCCAGCAGTAGGACACGGGCCTATGGCTACACCTTC. As protein: CASSRTRAYGYTF. The V and J genes are TRBV12-3 or TRBV12-4 and TRBJ1-2; tentative D call: TRBD1 (5 bases). The V end was cut by 5 bases, the J end by 4 bases, with 11 bases between. The CDR3 is 13 residues long.

This clone was observed a single time. Other DNA sequences from this sample encode an identical CDR3 as well. The CDR3 region has the DNA TGTGCCAGCTCCCTGGCGGGAGCCGGCACAGATACGCAGTATTTT. This sequence encodes CASSLAGAGTDTQYF. V is TRBV6-5 and J is TRBJ2-3; 7 nucleotides agree with TRBD2. The CDR3 covers 15 residues. CDR1 is MNHEY, CDR2 SVGAGI, per germline. Trimming at V came to 8 bases and at J to 1 base, leaving 9 bases not matched to a gene.

To note about this clone: This same CDR3 is encoded by further DNA sequences in the sample. J is TRBJ2-3 and V is TRBV7-2, with D unclear. V lost 2 bases and J 1 base, leaving 7 bases between the germline ends. The V gene's germline CDR1 is SGHTA and CDR2 FQGNSA. This CDR3 spans 14 amino acids. CDR3 amino acids: CASSLTAGTDTQYF. The CDR3 bases are TGTGCCAGCAGCTTAACGGCGGGCACAGATACGCAGTATTTT.

The gene calls are TRBV9 and TRBJ2-1, with a possible D match to TRBD2 (6 bases). V lost 0 bases, J lost 5 bases, and 15 bases lay in between. The CDR3 sequence is 16 residues long. Germline V gene lookup returns CDR1 SGDLS and CDR2 YYNGEE. CDR3 loop: CASSVGGFGGDNEQFF. In DNA, the CDR3 is TGTGCCAGCAGCGTAGGTGGGTTTGGAGGGGACAATGAGCAGTTCTTC.

The V call is TRBV25-1, the J call TRBJ1-4; the match to TRBD1 covers 8 bases. Germline CDR1 reads MGHDK; CDR2 reads SYGVNS. J lost 0 bases, V lost 3 bases, and 6 bases had no gene match. The CDR3 covers 17 residues. This chain's CDR3 is CASSDGQGGPTNEKLFF. The CDR3 DNA sequence: TGTGCCAGCAGTGACGGACAGGGAGGGCCAACTAATGAAAAACTGTTTTTT. Using reference TRBV25-1 and TRBJ1-4 for the parts outside the CDR3, the full variable domain is EADIYQTPRYLVIGTGKKITLECSQTMGHDKMYWYQQDPGMELHLIHYSYGVNSTEKGDLSSESTVSRIRTEHFPLTLESARPSHTSQYLCASSDGQGGPTNEKLFFGSGTQLSVL.

V gene TRBV27 combines with J gene TRBJ1-1, with D maybe TRBD1 (5 bases). Germline V lookup: CDR1 MNHEY, CDR2 SMNVEV (reference sequence). V lost 8 bases and J 0 bases, leaving 10 bases between the germline ends. The CDR3 runs 13 residues. CDR3 sequence reads: CASAETVNTEAFF. The CDR3 DNA reads as TGTGCCAGCGCCGAGACAGTGAACACTGAAGCTTTCTTT.

This rearrangement joins TRBV19 to TRBJ2-1; maybe TRBD1 (5 bases). The CDR3 has 15 residues. Trimming removed 3 bases at V and 6 bases at J, with 15 bases between. CDR1 is LNHDA and CDR2 is SQIVND in the germline V gene (reference sequence). The CDR3 DNA follows: TGTGCCAGTAGTATTGAGGACACCGCCCTCAATGAGCAGTTCTTC. This translates into CASSIEDTALNEQFF.

The chain combines TRBV9 with TRBJ2-5; weak D call: TRBD2 (6 bases). Trimming took 0 bases from V and 5 from J, leaving 8 bases between them. The germline gives CDR1 SGDLS, CDR2 YYNGEE. This CDR3 contains 13 residues. The CDR3 DNA sequence: TGTGCCAGCAGCGTAGTTGGAGGGGAGACCCAGTACTTC. Amino acid sequence: CASSVVGGETQYF.

The gene calls are TRBV21-1 and TRBJ2-7; the table's TRBD2 call for D was not verified on the DNA. TRBV21-1 is a pseudogene. The CDR3 totals 16 residues. The CDR3 DNA sequence: TGTGCCAGCAGCAAATGGGGACTGATGAGCTCCTACGAGCAGTACTTC. Amino acid sequence: CASSKWGLMSSYEQYF.

This chain connects TRBV7-8 to TRBJ2-7; no clear D gene. This CDR3 comprises 14 residues. In germline, CDR1 is SGHVS, CDR2 FQNEAQ. V lost 5 bases, J lost 3 bases, and 14 bases lay in between. CDR3 in amino acids: CASSLRFDFYEQYF. The CDR3 region has the DNA TGTGCCAGCAGCCTTAGATTCGACTTCTACGAGCAGTACTTC.

This clone was counted a single time. The chain has TRBV12-3 or TRBV12-4 and TRBJ2-3, with a weak D call TRBD2 (6 bases). The CDR3 runs to 13 residues. The V and J ends lost 5 bases and 7 bases respectively, with 13 bases between them. Here the CDR3 reads CASSPVEGYTQYF. The CDR3 nucleotides are TGTGCCAGCAGTCCGGTGGAGGGATATACGCAGTATTTT.